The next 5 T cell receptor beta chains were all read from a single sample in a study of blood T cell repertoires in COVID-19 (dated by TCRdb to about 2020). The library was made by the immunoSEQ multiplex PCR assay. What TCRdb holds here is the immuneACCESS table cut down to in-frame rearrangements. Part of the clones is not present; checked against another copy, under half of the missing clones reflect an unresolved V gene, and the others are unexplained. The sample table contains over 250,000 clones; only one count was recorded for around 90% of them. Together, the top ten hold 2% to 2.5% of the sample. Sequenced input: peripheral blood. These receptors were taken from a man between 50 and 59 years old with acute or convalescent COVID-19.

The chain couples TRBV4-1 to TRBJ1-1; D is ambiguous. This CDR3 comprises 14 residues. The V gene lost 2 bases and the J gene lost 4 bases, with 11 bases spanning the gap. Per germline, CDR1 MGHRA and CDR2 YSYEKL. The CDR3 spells CASSQTKGGTEAFF. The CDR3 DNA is TGCGCCAGCAGCCAAACTAAGGGAGGCACTGAAGCTTTCTTT.

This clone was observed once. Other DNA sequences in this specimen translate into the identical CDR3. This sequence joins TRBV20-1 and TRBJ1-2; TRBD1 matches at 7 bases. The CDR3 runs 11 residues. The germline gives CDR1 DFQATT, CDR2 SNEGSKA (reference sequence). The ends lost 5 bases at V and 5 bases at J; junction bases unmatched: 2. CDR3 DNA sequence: TGCAGTGCTCGACAGGGATATGGCTACACCTTC. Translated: CSARQGYGYTF.

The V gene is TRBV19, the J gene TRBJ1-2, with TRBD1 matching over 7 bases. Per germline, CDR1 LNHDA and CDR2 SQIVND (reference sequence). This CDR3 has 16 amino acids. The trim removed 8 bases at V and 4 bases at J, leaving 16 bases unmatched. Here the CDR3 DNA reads TGTGCCAGTCTGACCTCCGGGACAGAAAGTCTCTATGGCTACACCTTC. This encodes CASLTSGTESLYGYTF.

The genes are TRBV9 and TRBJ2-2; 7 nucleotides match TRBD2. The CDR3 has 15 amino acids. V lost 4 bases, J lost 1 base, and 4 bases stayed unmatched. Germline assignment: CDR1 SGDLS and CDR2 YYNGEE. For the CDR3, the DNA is TGTGCCAGCAGCCAGACTAGCAGGAACACCGGGGAGCTGTTTTTT. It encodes CASSQTSRNTGELFF.

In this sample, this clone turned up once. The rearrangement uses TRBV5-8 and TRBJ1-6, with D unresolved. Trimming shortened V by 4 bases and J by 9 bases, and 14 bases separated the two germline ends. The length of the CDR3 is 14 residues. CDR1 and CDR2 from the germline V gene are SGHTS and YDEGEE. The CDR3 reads CASSRSPSSSPLHF. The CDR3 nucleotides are TGTGCCAGCAGCCGGTCCCCCTCAAGTTCACCCCTCCACTTT.